The subject of this entry is one T cell receptor beta chain. The antigen is unknown. The data are from a study of OX40 agonist ivuxolimab in advanced cancers. Study-level information: Subjects had a mean age of roughly 60 years, with a range of roughly 20 to 79; just over 80% were male. Partial responses were recorded for three patients, including one with hepatocellular carcinoma and two with cutaneous melanoma.

The CDR3 has 15 amino acids. The V and J ends lost 0 bases and 1 base respectively, with 11 bases between them. Germline CDR1 and CDR2: SGDLS and YYNGEE. Data came from immunoSEQ multiplex PCR; TCRdb stores just in-frame clones and leaves some out. Found here are 25,000 to 35,000 clones, roughly nine tenths of them singletons; the top ten hold about two fifths. General study points: In the 0.1 to 3.0 mg/kg range, CD4+ and CD8+ blood T cells had expanded clonally by week 6.

Material: CD4+ or CD8+ T cells sorted from blood, obtained in a trial of the OX40 agonist ivuxolimab. The chain carries TRBV9 and TRBJ2-7; perhaps TRBD2 as D (6 bases). This receptor was obtained from an adult with an advanced solid tumor such as melanoma, head and neck, liver or kidney cancer. CDR3 amino acids: CASSVEAGFSYEQYF. The CDR3 DNA follows: TGTGCCAGCAGCGTAGAGGCGGGGTTTTCCTACGAGCAGTACTTC.